These 18 T cell receptor beta chains came from one sample sequenced in a study of PD-L1 blockade in urothelial cancer. The protocol was immunoSEQ multiplex PCR, while the TCRdb copy is restricted to in-frame clones and leaves out a portion. The sample has roughly 45,000 clones, roughly 85% seen once. As for time point: peripheral blood 6 weeks after treatment start. The specimen was PBMCs, collected around atezolizumab (anti-PD-L1) treatment. The receptors shown here come from a man in his sixties with urothelial cancer.

This clone appeared a few times. V gene TRBV2 combines with J gene TRBJ2-7; D call uncertain. There are 11 residues in the CDR3. Deletions cut 4 bases from V and 2 bases from J, with 3 bases between. CDR1 SNHLY and CDR2 FYNNEI come from the germline V gene. CDR3 nucleotides: TGTGCCAGCAGTGTCACCTACGAGCAGTACTTC. It translates to CASSVTYEQYF.

The genes are TRBV11-3 and TRBJ1-1; D is unclear. Per the germline V gene, CDR1 is SGHNT and CDR2 is YENEEA. The length of the CDR3 is 12 residues. With 4 bases removed from V and 8 bases from J, the gap between germline ends came to 11 bases. The DNA for the CDR3 is TGTGCCAGCAGCTCGGACGGGGAAGAAGCTTTCTTT. This translates into CASSSDGEEAFF.

The V call is TRBV27, the J call TRBJ2-1, with D possibly TRBD1 on 6 matching bases. There are 14 residues in the CDR3. Germline assignment: CDR1 MNHEY and CDR2 SMNVEV (reference sequence). V lost 8 bases, J lost 3 bases, and 14 bases lay in between. The CDR3 bases are TGTGCCAGCGCGGCAGGGGCCAACTACAATGAGCAGTTCTTC. It encodes CASAAGANYNEQFF.

This chain links TRBV15 with TRBJ2-3; 8 bases are a match to TRBD2. The germline V gene encodes CDR1 LNHNV and CDR2 YYDKDF (reference sequence). V lost 4 bases to trimming and J lost 2 bases; unmatched junction nucleotides: 8. CDR3 size: 16 residues. CDR3 amino acids: CATSTERESDTDTQYF. CDR3 in DNA: TGTGCCACCAGCACCGAGCGGGAGAGTGACACAGATACGCAGTATTTT.

The J gene is TRBJ1-2, the V gene TRBV6-6, with 7 positions matching TRBD1. CDR1 is MNHNY, CDR2 SVGAGI, per germline (reference sequence). With 5 bases clipped from V and 7 bases from J, the junction kept 10 bases outside the gene matches. The CDR3 sequence is 14 residues long. This chain's CDR3 is CASSPLNRGGGYTF. The CDR3 nucleotides are TGTGCCAGCAGTCCCCTCAACAGGGGTGGTGGCTACACCTTC.

The CDR3 DNA sequence: TGTGCCAGCAGTTACATCGGACAGGGACCCTATGGCTACACCTTC. Translated, it gives CASSYIGQGPYGYTF. The chain employs TRBV6-5 and TRBJ1-2; 8 bases are shared with TRBD1. V lost 2 bases and J lost 4; bases outside the gene matches: 6. Looked up from germline, CDR1 is MNHEY and CDR2 is SVGAGI. The CDR3 runs 15 residues.

This clone was observed a few times. This chain uses TRBV7-9 with TRBJ1-3; the D gene is possibly TRBD1 (6 bases). Germline lookup yields CDR1 SEHNR and CDR2 FQNEAQ (reference sequence). The CDR3 runs to 15 residues. V lost 4 bases and J 0 bases, leaving 10 bases between the germline ends. CDR3 region: CASSSGQISGNTIYF. The CDR3 bases are TGTGCCAGCAGCTCCGGACAGATCTCTGGAAACACCATATATTTT.

This clone showed up just once. The CDR3 DNA follows: TGCAGCGTTGAAATCTTCGGGACAGGGAAGACCTCTGGAAACACCATATATTTT. Protein product: CSVEIFGTGKTSGNTIYF. The rearrangement uses TRBV29-1 and TRBJ1-3; TRBD1 matches 9 bases. Germline assignment: CDR1 SQVTM and CDR2 ANQGSEA. This CDR3 has 18 residues. V shed 2 bases and J 0 bases; nucleotides not matched to a gene: 11.

The chain is built from TRBV7-2 and TRBJ2-5, with TRBD2 matching 10 bases. Germline lookup yields CDR1 SGHTA and CDR2 FQGNSA. V was pared by 3 bases and J by 5 bases, with 6 bases of the junction left unmatched. CDR3 size: 15 residues. The CDR3 nucleotides read TGTGCCAGCAGCTTTCTAGCGGGAGTCGAGGAGACCCAGTACTTC. Translation: CASSFLAGVEETQYF.

The chain is built from TRBV5-1 and TRBJ2-7, with a possible D match to TRBD1 (5 bases). The ends were cut back, 0 bases at V and 4 bases at J, with 8 bases in the middle. The CDR3 runs 13 residues. Germline CDR1 and CDR2: SGHRS and YFSETQ. The CDR3 loop reads CASSLVAGYEQYF. The CDR3 DNA is TGCGCCAGCAGCTTGGTAGCAGGGTACGAGCAGTACTTC.

This clone was recorded a few times. The chain combines TRBV7-2 with TRBJ1-4; 8 bases line up with TRBD1. The CDR3 is 15 amino acids. Germline V gene sequence: CDR1 SGHTA, CDR2 FQGNSA. Trimming removed 4 bases from V and 8 bases from J; junction bases left unmatched: 9. The chain's CDR3 is CASSSLDRGGEKLFF. CDR3 sequence (DNA): TGTGCCAGCAGCTCGTTAGACAGGGGAGGGGAAAAACTGTTTTTT.

The genes are TRBV7-9 and TRBJ2-1; D possibly corresponds to TRBD1 (6 bases). The germline V and J ends were trimmed by 5 bases and 0 bases, with 14 bases remaining between them. The germline V gene has CDR1 SEHNR and CDR2 FQNEAQ (reference sequence). This CDR3 comprises 16 residues. CDR3 nucleotide sequence: TGTGCCAGCAGCCGTGACACAGGGAGCTCCTACAATGAGCAGTTCTTC. Translated: CASSRDTGSSYNEQFF.

V is TRBV25-1 and J is TRBJ1-6; D is ambiguous. CDR1 and CDR2 (germline): MGHDK, SYGVNS. The germline V and J ends were trimmed by 6 bases and 8 bases, with 11 bases remaining between them. The CDR3 extends over 13 amino acids. As DNA, the CDR3 is TGTGCCAGCAGACGGGGTACGGATTCACCCCTCCACTTT. Residues: CASRRGTDSPLHF.

The chain recombines TRBV30 with TRBJ2-7; TRBD1 matches 10 bases. CDR3 length: 12 residues. V lost 6 bases to trimming and J lost 10 bases; unmatched junction nucleotides: 9. Germline assignment: CDR1 GTSNPN and CDR2 SVGIG (reference sequence). The chain's CDR3 is CACTGTGDSQYF. The CDR3 DNA sequence: TGTGCCTGTACCGGGACAGGGGATTCACAGTACTTC. Together with reference TRBV30 and TRBJ2-7, the CDR3 gives the full variable domain: SQTIHQWPATLVQPVGSPLSLECTVEGTSNPNLYWYRQAAGRGLQLLFYSVGIGQISSEVPQNLSASRPQDRQFILSSKKLLLSDSGFYLCACTGTGDSQYFGPGTRLTVT.

A few counts support this clone. This sequence joins TRBV27 and TRBJ1-6; D may be TRBD1 (6 bases). The V gene lost 6 bases and the J gene lost 7 bases, with 16 bases spanning the gap. Germline V lookup: CDR1 MNHEY, CDR2 SMNVEV (reference sequence). The CDR3 runs to 15 residues. CDR3 residues: CASSLTGPQNSPLHF. As DNA, the CDR3 is TGTGCCAGCAGCCTCACAGGGCCACAAAATTCACCCCTCCACTTT.

This chain connects TRBV19 to TRBJ2-5; possible D gene TRBD1, 6 bases. Germline V lookup: CDR1 LNHDA, CDR2 SQIVND (reference sequence). This CDR3 contains 13 residues. V was clipped by 5 bases and J by 5 bases, with 12 bases between them. CDR3 bases: TGTGCCAGTAGTGTCGACAGGCTGGAGACCCAGTACTTC. Translated, it gives CASSVDRLETQYF.

V is TRBV7-9 and J is TRBJ2-7, with 8 nucleotides matching TRBD1. Trimming at V came to 3 bases and at J to 5 bases, leaving 9 bases not matched to a gene. Per the germline V gene, CDR1 is SEHNR and CDR2 is FQNEAQ (reference sequence). The CDR3 sequence is 15 residues long. CDR3 DNA: TGTGCCAGCAGCTTCTGGGACAGGCCACAGGACGAGCAGTACTTC. This gives the protein CASSFWDRPQDEQYF.

This clone was recorded a few times. This chain uses TRBV5-4 with TRBJ1-6; a possible D gene is TRBD1 (5 bases). Trimming left V 4 bases short and J 7 bases short, with 9 bases between. The CDR3 totals 13 residues. Germline-derived CDR1 and CDR2 are SGHNT and YYREEE (reference sequence). The DNA of the CDR3 is TGTGCCAGCAGCCAACGACAGAATTCACCCCTCCACTTT. Amino acid sequence: CASSQRQNSPLHF.